This is a list of T cell receptor beta chains from one sample in a study of cytotoxic CD8 clonotypes in ibrutinib-treated CLL. Sequenced by immunoSEQ multiplex PCR; TCRdb stores in-frame clones only, minus some. The profile shows some 130,000 clones, around 76% of them singletons. The sample was PBMCs, taken after 24 months of ibrutinib treatment. Receptors originate from a human donor with chronic lymphocytic leukemia. CDR3s include the opening cysteine and the closing phenylalanine or tryptophan. A D gene is named only where the DNA matches it firmly. Not every row has a clone size; where given, it reads once, few, many or a size class.

V,J,D,size,DNA,CDR3
TRBV11-2,TRBJ2-3,NA,NA,TGTGCCAGCAGCTTAGACGGGGCCGCATCGGATACGCAGTATTTT,CASSLDGAASDTQYF
TRBV7-9,TRBJ2-2,TRBD2,NA,TGTGCCAGCAGCTTCCAGCGGGAGGGCCTCGGGGAGCTGTTTTTT,CASSFQREGLGELFF
TRBV7-8,TRBJ1-2,NA,NA,TGTGCCAGCAGCTTATCCCGCCTCTATGGCTACACCTTC,CASSLSRLYGYTF
TRBV7-2,TRBJ1-4,TRBD1,few,TGTGCCAGCAGCTCCGACAGGGGTAATGAAAAACTGTTTTTT,CASSSDRGNEKLFF
TRBV7-9,TRBJ2-2,NA,NA,TGTGCCAGCAGCTTAGCAGGGAACACCGGGGAGCTGTTTTTT,CASSLAGNTGELFF
TRBV28,TRBJ1-2,NA,few,TGTGCCAGCAGTTTGGCATCCTATGGCTACACCTTC,CASSLASYGYTF
TRBV10-3,TRBJ2-2,NA,NA,TGTGCCATCAGTGAGCGGGGCAGGAACACCGGGGAGCTGTTTTTT,CAISERGRNTGELFF
TRBV5-1,TRBJ2-1,NA,NA,TGCGCCAGCAGCTTGGCCCGGGCAGGGAATGAGCAGTTCTTC,CASSLARAGNEQFF
TRBV7-8,TRBJ2-3,NA,NA,TGTGCCAGCAGCCCCCAGTCTGGGGGCCTCACAGATACGCAGTATTTT,CASSPQSGGLTDTQYF
TRBV18,TRBJ2-1,NA,NA,TGTGCCAGCTCCCCCCCGGGACTGGTTGGGGAGCAGTTCTTC,CASSPPGLVGEQFF
TRBV10-3,TRBJ1-2,NA,NA,TGTGCCATCAGTGGGGATGAGGGTTATGGCTACACCTTC,CAISGDEGYGYTF
TRBV4-3,TRBJ1-4,TRBD1,NA,TGCGCCAGCAGCCCCGGACAGGGCGGGGAAAAACTGTTTTTT,CASSPGQGGEKLFF
TRBV6-5,TRBJ2-7,NA,NA,TGTGCCAGCAGTAACCACAGGCGGTCCTACGAGCAGTACTTC,CASSNHRRSYEQYF
TRBV9,TRBJ2-1,NA,many,TGTGCCAGCAGCCCATGGGGGGGCGATGAGCAGTTCTTC,CASSPWGGDEQFF
TRBV18,TRBJ1-4,NA,NA,TGTGCCAGTCGTGATTCGACGCGGGCTAATGAAAAACTGTTTTTT,CASRDSTRANEKLFF
TRBV28,TRBJ2-4,NA,NA,TGTGCCAGCAGTTTGGGGTTTGGCATTCAGTACTTC,CASSLGFGIQYF
TRBV2,TRBJ1-1,NA,few,TGTGCCAGCAGTGCGGGCTACACTGAAGCTTTCTTT,CASSAGYTEAFF
TRBV10-3,TRBJ1-1,NA,NA,TGTGCCATTTCCGAAGCCCACCCTGAAGCTTTCTTT,CAISEAHPEAFF
TRBV5-4,TRBJ2-1,NA,NA,TGTGCCAGCAGCGACCCACAGGGAGTCGTCGACAATGAGCAGTTCTTC,CASSDPQGVVDNEQFF
TRBV18,TRBJ1-1,NA,few,TGTGCCAGCTCCTCGGGGGGGCGGAACACTGAAGCTTTCTTT,CASSSGGRNTEAFF
TRBV5-1,TRBJ2-3,NA,NA,TGCGCCAGCAGCCCGCTTGCTCGGGGAGATACGCAGTATTTT,CASSPLARGDTQYF
TRBV5-1,TRBJ1-1,NA,few,TGCGCCAGCAGCTTGGCGGGGAACACTGAAGCTTTCTTT,CASSLAGNTEAFF
TRBV6-5,TRBJ1-2,NA,NA,TGTGCCAGCAGTAATAACTATGGCTACACCTTC,CASSNNYGYTF
TRBV4-3,TRBJ2-3,NA,NA,TGCGCCAGCAGCCAAGGTGGCAGGACCACAGATACGCAGTATTTT,CASSQGGRTTDTQYF
TRBV7-9,TRBJ1-1,NA,once,TGTGCCAGCAGCTTAGTTACCGACCGACACACTGAAGCTTTCTTT,CASSLVTDRHTEAFF
TRBV6-6,TRBJ2-3,NA,few,TGTGCCAGCAGACCCTCCTCAGGGGATACGCAGTATTTT,CASRPSSGDTQYF
TRBV4-3,TRBJ2-2,TRBD1,NA,TGCGCCAGCAGCCGCGGAGAGGGGGCGACCGGGGAGCTGTTTTTT,CASSRGEGATGELFF
TRBV5-1,TRBJ2-5,NA,many,TGCGCCAGCAGCTTGGGGCCAGGGAACCAAGAGACCCAGTACTTC,CASSLGPGNQETQYF
TRBV29-1,TRBJ1-1,NA,NA,TGCAGCGTTTGCTGGGGGGGGCTGGACACTGAAGCTTTCTTT,CSVCWGGLDTEAFF
TRBV7-2,TRBJ1-1,TRBD1,NA,TGTGCCAGCACCGTCGACAGGGGTGTCTCTGAAGCTTTCTTT,CASTVDRGVSEAFF
TRBV7-9,TRBJ2-7,TRBD2,NA,TGTGCCAGCAGCCCGGGGGGGGGCTTC,CASSPGGGF
TRBV18,TRBJ1-2,NA,once,TGTGCCAGCTCACCCCTTGGCCACCACTTCCATGGCTACACCTTC,CASSPLGHHFHGYTF
TRBV19,TRBJ2-5,NA,NA,TGTGCCAGTAGCACAGGACAGAGAGGAGAGACCCAGTACTTC,CASSTGQRGETQYF
TRBV4-2,TRBJ2-5,TRBD2,NA,TGTGCCAGCAGCGGGACTAGCGGGGACCCCCAAGAGACCCAGTACTTC,CASSGTSGDPQETQYF
TRBV27,TRBJ2-7,TRBD1,once,TGTGCCAGCAGTCCCCGACAGGGCTACGAGCAGTACTTC,CASSPRQGYEQYF
TRBV4-2,TRBJ2-3,NA,NA,TGTGCCAGCAGCCGCCCCGCGGACTCTCCCACAGATACGCAGTATTTT,CASSRPADSPTDTQYF
TRBV5-1,TRBJ1-6,NA,NA,TGCGCCAGCAGCCGAACACAGGGTGTAGATTCACCCCTCCACTTT,CASSRTQGVDSPLHF
TRBV7-2,TRBJ1-4,NA,NA,TGTGCCAGCAGCCGGGGGGGCTGGGCTAATGAAAAACTGTTTTTT,CASSRGGWANEKLFF
TRBV30,TRBJ1-2,NA,few,TGTGCCTGGACCCGGGGCAGCACTAACTATGGCTACACCTTC,CAWTRGSTNYGYTF
TRBV5-1,TRBJ2-4,NA,NA,TGCGCCAGCAGCCCGGGGATCCAGACAAACAAAAACATTCAGTACTTC,CASSPGIQTNKNIQYF
TRBV2,TRBJ2-5,NA,NA,TGTGCCAGCAGTGTGGGGGAGACCCAGTACTTC,CASSVGETQYF
TRBV27,TRBJ1-2,NA,NA,TGTGCCAGCAGCCCCTGGGGGGGCGACTATGGCTACACCTTC,CASSPWGGDYGYTF
TRBV2,TRBJ1-5,NA,NA,TGTGCCAGCACCGGGGGCGAGGGTCAGCCCCAGCATTTT,CASTGGEGQPQHF
TRBV18,TRBJ1-4,NA,few,TGTGCCAGCTCACCTGGGCCAGCCGAAAAACTGTTTTTT,CASSPGPAEKLFF
TRBV6-1,TRBJ1-5,TRBD1,NA,TGTGCCAGCACCCACACTGGGACAGTACAGCCCCAGCATTTT,CASTHTGTVQPQHF
TRBV5-1,TRBJ2-7,TRBD1,NA,TGCGCCAGCAGCGGGACAGGGGGACCCGGGGAGCAGTACTTC,CASSGTGGPGEQYF
TRBV5-5,TRBJ2-5,TRBD1,many,TGTGCCAGCAGCTTACCGGGACAGGGGTTGGAGACCCAGTACTTC,CASSLPGQGLETQYF
TRBV15,TRBJ2-1,TRBD2,NA,TGTGCCACCAGCAGCGCCCCGGGACTAGCGGCACACAATGAGCAGTTCTTC,CATSSAPGLAAHNEQFF
TRBV7-9,TRBJ1-2,NA,NA,TGTGCCAGCAGCCCGGACAGCCCTGGCTACACCTTC,CASSPDSPGYTF
TRBV28,TRBJ1-1,NA,few,TGTGCCACCGCCGTGGGGGGCCCGATGAACACTGAAGCTTTCTTT,CATAVGGPMNTEAFF
TRBV5-1,TRBJ2-7,NA,NA,TGCGCCAGCAGCTTGGCAGGGTGGGACGAGCAGTACTTC,CASSLAGWDEQYF
TRBV6-1,TRBJ1-5,TRBD1,NA,TGTGCCAGCAGCGGACAGGCTAATAGCAATCAGCCCCAGCATTTT,CASSGQANSNQPQHF
TRBV11-3,TRBJ2-1,NA,NA,TGTGCCAGCAGCTTACGGGGCTCCTACAATGAGCAGTTCTTC,CASSLRGSYNEQFF
TRBV9,TRBJ2-1,TRBD2,NA,TGTGCCAGCAGCCCCGGGGGACTATCCCCCAATGAGCAGTTCTTC,CASSPGGLSPNEQFF